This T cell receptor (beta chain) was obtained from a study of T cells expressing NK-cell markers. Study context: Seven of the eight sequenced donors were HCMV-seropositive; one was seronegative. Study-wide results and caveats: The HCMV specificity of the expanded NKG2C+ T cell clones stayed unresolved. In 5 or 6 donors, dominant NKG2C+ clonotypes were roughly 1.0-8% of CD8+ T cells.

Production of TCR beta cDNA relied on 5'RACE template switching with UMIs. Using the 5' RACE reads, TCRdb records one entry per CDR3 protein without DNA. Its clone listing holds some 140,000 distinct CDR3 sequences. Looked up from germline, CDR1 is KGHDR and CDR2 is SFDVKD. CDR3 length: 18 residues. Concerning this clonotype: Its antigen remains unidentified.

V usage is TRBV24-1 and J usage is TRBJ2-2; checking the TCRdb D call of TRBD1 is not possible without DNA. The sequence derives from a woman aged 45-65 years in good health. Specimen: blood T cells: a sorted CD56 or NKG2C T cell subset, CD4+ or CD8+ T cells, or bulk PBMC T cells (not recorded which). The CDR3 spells CATSDPKGRGSLTGELFF.